This TCR beta chain emerged from a study of T-cell memory formation after mild COVID-19. Turning to the study itself: Clusters were largely donor specific. Broader study findings: The authors left the SARS-CoV-2 specificity of second-wave clones peaking on day 37 unconfirmed. Later expanders leaned CD4+, whereas day 15 to 85 contracting clones were balanced CD4/CD8.

A note on this clonotype: The antigen is undetermined.

V lost 5 bases and J lost 4, with 23 bases in between. CDR1 and CDR2 from the germline V gene are KGHDR and SFDVKD. This CDR3 has 17 amino acids. Each CDR3 protein is one row after TCRdb ran MiXCR on the 5' RACE reads. The data contain over 450,000 distinct CDR3 sequences, about a fifth of them singletons. Sequenced input: PBMCs or a T cell subset sorted from them (not recorded which). The clonotype originates from an adult woman who had mild COVID-19 (a few samples of this study predate the infection). Cell type and time point are not known. The rearrangement joins TRBV24-1 to TRBJ2-7; D perhaps matches TRBD2 (5 bases). The chain's CDR3 is CATSAVRTDGVGYEQYF. The CDR3 nucleotides read TGTGCCACCAGTGCTGTGAGGACTGACGGGGTTGGGTACGAGCAGTACTTC.